The entry below gives a single T cell receptor beta chain sequence along with its context. Antigen: not known. The CDR3 loop spans 11 amino acids. Time point noted: sample taken at primary tumor resection. Without sorting, whole RNA was sequenced from tumor, nontumor lung or frozen PBMC. Every individual TCR cDNA molecule carried its own unique molecular identifier, which allowed correction of PCR and sequencing errors. MiXCR, applied by TCRdb to the 5' RACE reads, yields one record per CDR3 protein. This sample has 15,000 to 20,000 distinct CDR3 sequences; around a fifth occur once, and the top ten carry about 20%. This record comes from a study of spatial heterogeneity in lung cancer. Looking at the study overall: Alpha-chain detections were consistently fewer than beta-chain detections among the sequences. In the raw reads, each unique TCR and UMI combination was present more than ten times on average. Regarding the study as a whole: The study found ubiquitous expanded tumor TCRs in blood more at resection than follow-up.

The chain employs TRBV21-1 and TRBJ1-1. TRBV21-1 is labeled a pseudogene. The specimen was PBMCs, collected at surgery. This clonotype originated in a female donor with early-stage non-small cell lung cancer. CDR3 nucleotides: TGTGCCAGAATACTGAACACTGAAGCTTTCTTT. Its protein product is CARILNTEAFF.